The clone carrying this TCR beta chain was detected only once. Both CD4+ and CD8+ T cells were negatively isolated, and TEMRA cells underwent FACS enrichment. With random hexamers, reverse transcription was performed on roughly 0.5 to 1 ug of RNA. Across 54 Vbeta and 13 Jbeta, TCR beta CDR3 was amplified with immunoSEQ multiplex PCR. In TCRdb, the immunoSEQ multiplex PCR reads were re-called with MiXCR into one record per CDR3 protein. The data contain about 180,000 distinct CDR3 sequences, 85% to 95% of them singletons. The data belong to a study of CD8 T cells in Susac syndrome. The V gene's germline CDR1 is MDHEN and CDR2 SYDVKM. The germline V and J ends were trimmed by 6 bases and 2 bases, with 11 bases remaining between them. The CDR3 loop spans 13 amino acids.

This clonotype originated in a human donor with Susac syndrome. Sequenced material: CD4+ T cells from PBMCs. This chain links TRBV28 with TRBJ2-7; D is ambiguous. The DNA for the CDR3 is TGTGCCAGCAGCCTCGCCGTAACCTACGAGCAGTACTTC. Its translation is CASSLAVTYEQYF.